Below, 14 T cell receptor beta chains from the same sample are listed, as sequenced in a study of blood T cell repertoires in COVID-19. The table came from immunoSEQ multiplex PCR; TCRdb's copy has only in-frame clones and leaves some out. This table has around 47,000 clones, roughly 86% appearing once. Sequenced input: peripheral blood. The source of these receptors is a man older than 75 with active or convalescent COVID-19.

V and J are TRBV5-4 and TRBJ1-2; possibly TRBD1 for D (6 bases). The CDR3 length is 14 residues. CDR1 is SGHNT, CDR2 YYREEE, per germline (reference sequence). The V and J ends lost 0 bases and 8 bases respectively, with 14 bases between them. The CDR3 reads CASSLVQGWEGYTF. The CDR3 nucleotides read TGTGCCAGCAGCTTGGTACAGGGCTGGGAAGGCTACACCTTC.

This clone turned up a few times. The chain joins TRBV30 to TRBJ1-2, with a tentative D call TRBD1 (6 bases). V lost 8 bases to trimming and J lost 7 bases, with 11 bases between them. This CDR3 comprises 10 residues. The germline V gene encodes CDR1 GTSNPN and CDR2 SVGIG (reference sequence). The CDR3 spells CAAGDTGYTF. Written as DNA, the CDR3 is TGTGCCGCGGGGGACACTGGCTACACCTTC.

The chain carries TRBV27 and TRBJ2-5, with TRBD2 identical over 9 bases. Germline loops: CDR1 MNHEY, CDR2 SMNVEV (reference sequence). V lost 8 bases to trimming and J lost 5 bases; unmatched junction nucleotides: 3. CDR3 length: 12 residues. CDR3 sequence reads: CASGGRAETQYF. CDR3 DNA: TGTGCCAGCGGCGGGAGGGCGGAGACCCAGTACTTC.

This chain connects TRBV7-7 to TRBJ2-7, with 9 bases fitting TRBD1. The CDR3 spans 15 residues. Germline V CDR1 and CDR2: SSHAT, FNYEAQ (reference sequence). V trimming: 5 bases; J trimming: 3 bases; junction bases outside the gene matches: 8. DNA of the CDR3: TGTGCCAGCAGCGAAGGGCTGGGACAGGGCTACGAGCAGTACTTC. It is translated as CASSEGLGQGYEQYF.

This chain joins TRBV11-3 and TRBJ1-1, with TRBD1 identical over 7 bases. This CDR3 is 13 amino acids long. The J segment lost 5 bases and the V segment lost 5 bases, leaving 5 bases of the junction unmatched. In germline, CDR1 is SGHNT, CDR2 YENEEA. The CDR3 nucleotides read TGTGCCAGCAGCCCGTACAGGGGAACTGAAGCTTTCTTT. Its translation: CASSPYRGTEAFF.

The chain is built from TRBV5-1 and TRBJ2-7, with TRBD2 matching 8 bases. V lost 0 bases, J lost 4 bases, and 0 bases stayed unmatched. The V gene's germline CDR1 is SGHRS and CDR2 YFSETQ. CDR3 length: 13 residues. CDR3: CASSLEREYEQYF. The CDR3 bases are TGCGCCAGCAGCTTGGAGCGGGAGTACGAGCAGTACTTC.

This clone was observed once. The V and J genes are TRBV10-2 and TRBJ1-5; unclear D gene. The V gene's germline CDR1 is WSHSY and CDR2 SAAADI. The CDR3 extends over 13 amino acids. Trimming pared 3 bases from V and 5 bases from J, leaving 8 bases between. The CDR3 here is CASSDNIDQPQHF. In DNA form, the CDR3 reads TGCGCCAGCAGTGATAACATTGATCAGCCCCAGCATTTT.

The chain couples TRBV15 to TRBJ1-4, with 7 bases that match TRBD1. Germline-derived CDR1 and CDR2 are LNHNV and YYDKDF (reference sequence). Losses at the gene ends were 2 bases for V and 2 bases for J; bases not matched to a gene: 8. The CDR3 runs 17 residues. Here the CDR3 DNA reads TGTGCCACCAGCAGACTCACAGGGGCGGTCACTAATGAAAAACTGTTTTTT. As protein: CATSRLTGAVTNEKLFF.

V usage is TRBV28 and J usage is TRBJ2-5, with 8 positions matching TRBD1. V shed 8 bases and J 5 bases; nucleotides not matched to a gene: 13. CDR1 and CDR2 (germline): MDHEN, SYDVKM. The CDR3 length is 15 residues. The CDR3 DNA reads TGTGCCAGCCGATCCCCCCAGGGGGCAAGCGAGACCCAGTACTTC. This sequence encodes CASRSPQGASETQYF.

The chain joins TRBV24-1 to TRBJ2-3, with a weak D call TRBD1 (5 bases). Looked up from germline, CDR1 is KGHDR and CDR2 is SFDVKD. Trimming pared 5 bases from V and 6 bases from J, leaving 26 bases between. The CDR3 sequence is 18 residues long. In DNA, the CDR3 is TGTGCCACCAGTGCCCACACCTACCGACCGCCGGCAGGGGATACGCAGTATTTT. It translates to CATSAHTYRPPAGDTQYF.

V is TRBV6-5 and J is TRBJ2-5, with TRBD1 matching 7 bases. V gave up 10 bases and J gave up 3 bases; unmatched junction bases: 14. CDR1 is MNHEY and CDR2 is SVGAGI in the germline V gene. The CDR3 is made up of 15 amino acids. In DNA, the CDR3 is TGTGCCACCTCATGGGACCCGCAGGGGGAAGAGACCCAGTACTTC. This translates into CATSWDPQGEETQYF.

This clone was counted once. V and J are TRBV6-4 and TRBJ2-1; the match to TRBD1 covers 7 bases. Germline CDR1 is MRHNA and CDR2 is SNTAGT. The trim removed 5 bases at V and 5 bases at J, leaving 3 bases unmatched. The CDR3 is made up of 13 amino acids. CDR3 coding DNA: TGTGCCAGCAGTTGGGGACAGCACAATGAGCAGTTCTTC. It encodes CASSWGQHNEQFF.

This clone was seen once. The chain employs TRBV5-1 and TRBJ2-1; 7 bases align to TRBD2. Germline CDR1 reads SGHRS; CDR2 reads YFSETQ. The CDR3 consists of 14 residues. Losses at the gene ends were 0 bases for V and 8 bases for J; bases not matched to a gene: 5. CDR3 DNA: TGCGCCAGCAGCTTGGGACTAGCTCAGTATGAGCAGTTCTTC. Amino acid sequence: CASSLGLAQYEQFF.

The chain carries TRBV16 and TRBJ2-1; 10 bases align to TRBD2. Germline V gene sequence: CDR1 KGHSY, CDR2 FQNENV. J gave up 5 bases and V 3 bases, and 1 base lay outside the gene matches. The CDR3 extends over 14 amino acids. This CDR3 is CASSHSGGNNEQFF. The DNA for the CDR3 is TGTGCCAGCAGCCATAGCGGGGGGAACAATGAGCAGTTCTTC.